This T cell receptor (beta chain) was profiled in a study of shared clonotypes between healthy human individuals. V was trimmed by 0 bases and J by 4 bases, leaving 11 bases between them. Germline lookup yields CDR1 SGHDN and CDR2 FVKESK. This CDR3 spans 15 amino acids. Genomic DNA came from approximately 92 million PBMCs in unsorted samples. Study results and caveats: Sampling covered nothing but blood. Tissue TCR repertoires likely differ from those found in blood.

This clone was observed once. The antigen is undetermined. TCRdb keeps only in-frame clones here, not all; method: immunoSEQ multiplex PCR. The data show 450,000 to 500,000 clones, approximately 82% seen once. Sequenced material: PBMCs. This clonotype was sampled from a woman between 40 and 55 years old in good health. Some clones in this sample may be carry-over from other donors' samples. This chain links TRBV14 with TRBJ2-3; possible D gene TRBD2, 7 bases. CDR3 DNA: TGTGCCAGCAGCCAAGATTCCGGGGGGCCAGATACGCAGTATTTT. The encoded protein is CASSQDSGGPDTQYF.